Here is one T cell receptor beta chain with its context. Original processing methods: Estimates of nucleated cell counts were drawn from the amplification of reference gene primers. Libraries were prepared by immunoSEQ multiplex PCR; TCRdb keeps only in-frame clonotypes and omits some of them. That table furnishes V, J and clone size, whereas the DNA furnished D and trimming. The repertoire has 80,000 to 130,000 clones, about 86% of them found once; the top ten carry roughly 2.6%. The data belong to a study of blood T cell repertoires in COVID-19. Looking at the study overall: Spain, Italy and the United States supplied samples that represented acute and convalescent COVID-19.

Participants, roughly 18 to 100 years old, spanned approximately 26 US areas. Cohorts were assigned according to the clinical history that participants reported. Germline V CDR1 and CDR2: MNHNS, SASEGT. This CDR3 has 15 amino acids. Losses at the gene ends were 1 base for V and 1 base for J; bases not matched to a gene: 3. The source of this sequence is a woman between 50 and 59 years old who had recovered from COVID-19. The sequencing sample was made of PBMCs or T cells enriched from blood (not recorded which). The J gene is TRBJ2-7, the V gene TRBV6-1; 8 nucleotides align to TRBD2. The CDR3 region has the DNA TGTGCCAGCAGTGAAGGAGCGGGGGAGTCCTACGAGCAGTACTTC. This codes for CASSEGAGESYEQYF.